The 29 T cell receptor beta chains below were found in one sample sequenced in a study of T cells in Graves' hyperthyroidism and ophthalmopathy. RNA transcripts were the template for amplifying TCR beta CDR3 regions. HTBI primers were employed in a first-round RT-PCR of the TCR CDR3. One entry per CDR3 protein, called by TCRdb with MiXCR from the multiplex PCR reads. The data show fewer than 500,000 distinct CDR3 sequences, about 15% seen once. The sample consisted of blood. The source of these receptors is a man in his late teens or twenties with Graves' ophthalmopathy.

This clonotype appeared a few times. The genes are TRBV11-2 and TRBJ2-3, with TRBD2 matching 8 bases. The trim removed 9 bases at V and 2 bases at J, leaving 16 bases unmatched. Germline CDR1 SGHAT, CDR2 FQNNGV. CDR3 length equals 17 residues. The CDR3 sequence: CASSILRGAGATDTQYF. The CDR3 DNA is TGTGCCAGTAGTATACTCCGGGGAGCGGGGGCCACAGATACGCAGTATTTT. The full variable domain, rest sourced from reference TRBV11-2 and TRBJ2-3, is EAGVAQSPRYKIIEKRQSVAFWCNPISGHATLYWYQQILGQGPKLLIQFQNNGVVDDSQLPKDRFSAERLKGVDSTLKIQPAKLEDSAVYLCASSILRGAGATDTQYFGPGTRLTVL.

This clonotype was detected ten times or more. The chain is built from TRBV3-1 and TRBJ1-2; no clear D. The germline V and J ends were trimmed by 0 bases and 8 bases, with 7 bases remaining between them. The CDR3 is 12 residues long. CDR1 is LGHDT and CDR2 is YNNKEL in the germline V gene (reference sequence). The CDR3 spells CASSQDRRGYTF. CDR3 nucleotide sequence: TGTGCCAGCAGCCAAGATCGGAGAGGCTACACCTTC. Full variable domain (remainder filled in from reference TRBV3-1 and TRBJ1-2): DTAVSQTPKYLVTQMGNDKSIKCEQNLGHDTMYWYKQDSKKFLKIMFSYNNKELIINETVPNRFSPKSPDKAHLNLHINSLELGDSAVYFCASSQDRRGYTFGSGTRLTVV.

This clonotype showed up many times. The chain has TRBV11-1 and TRBJ2-2; TRBD2 matches 8 bases. Germline CDR1 and CDR2: SGHAT and FQDESV (reference sequence). The trim removed 3 bases at V and 0 bases at J, leaving 9 bases unmatched. The CDR3 sequence is 18 residues long. Here the CDR3 DNA reads TGTGCCAGCAGCTTTCTCGGGGGGGGCGCTTCGAACACCGGGGAGCTGTTTTTT. Encoded protein: CASSFLGGGASNTGELFF.

This clonotype has only a few counts. The J gene is TRBJ2-5, the V gene TRBV6-1; 10 bases are shared with TRBD2. CDR1 MNHNS and CDR2 SASEGT come from the germline V gene. The CDR3 sequence is 16 residues long. With V trimmed by 6 bases and J by 3 bases, 10 bases remained unmatched. The CDR3 loop reads CASSLNSGGFKETQYF. In DNA form, the CDR3 reads TGTGCCAGCAGCCTAAATAGCGGGGGGTTCAAAGAGACCCAGTACTTC.

This clonotype has at least ten counts. This rearrangement joins TRBV10-2 to TRBJ1-6; D is uncertain. The V and J ends lost 10 bases and 4 bases respectively, with 14 bases between them. This CDR3 spans 14 amino acids. From germline, CDR1 is WSHSY and CDR2 SAAADI. This CDR3 reads CATKRTEYNSPLHF. CDR3 in DNA: TGCGCCACCAAGAGAACGGAGTATAATTCACCCCTCCACTTT.

Only a few counts were recorded for this clonotype. The rearrangement uses TRBV7-9 and TRBJ2-2; 10 bases map to TRBD1. There are 18 residues in the CDR3. Germline-derived CDR1 and CDR2 are SEHNR and FQNEAQ (reference sequence). V shed 4 bases and J 4 bases; nucleotides not matched to a gene: 12. This CDR3 reads CASSSKRTGGGTTGELFF. The DNA of the CDR3 is TGTGCCAGCAGCTCAAAACGGACAGGGGGTGGTACCACCGGGGAGCTGTTTTTT. The full variable domain, in which reference TRBV7-9 and TRBJ2-2 provide the parts outside the CDR3, is DTGVSQNPRHKITKRGQNVTFRCDPISEHNRLYWYRQTLGQGPEFLTYFQNEAQLEKSRLLSDRFSAERPKGSFSTLEIQRTEQGDSAMYLCASSSKRTGGGTTGELFFGEGSRLTVL.

This clonotype appeared many times. J is TRBJ2-5 and V is TRBV29-1; 10 positions agree with TRBD2. The CDR3 sequence is 15 residues long. Germline V lookup: CDR1 SQVTM, CDR2 ANQGSEA. V was clipped by 7 bases and J by 5 bases; unmatched bases: 13. For the CDR3, the DNA is TGCAGCGCCTGTTCTAAGCTAGCGGGGGAGGAGACCCAGTACTTC. This gives the protein CSACSKLAGEETQYF.

This clonotype was seen a few times. The CDR3 sequence: CASSYHGQGTYEQYF. DNA for the CDR3: TGTGCCAGCAGTTACCACGGACAGGGCACCTACGAGCAGTACTTC. This rearrangement joins TRBV6-5 to TRBJ2-7; 8 nucleotides agree with TRBD1. Losses at the gene ends were 2 bases for V and 2 bases for J; bases not matched to a gene: 5. In germline, CDR1 is MNHEY, CDR2 SVGAGI. This CDR3 has 15 amino acids.

There are many counts of this clonotype. The chain joins TRBV3-1 to TRBJ1-6; D might be TRBD1 (5 bases). Between the trimmed V and J ends, which lost 0 bases and 17 bases, there was a span of 11 bases. The CDR3 is 12 amino acids. Germline CDR1 is LGHDT and CDR2 is YNNKEL (reference sequence). The CDR3 region is CASSQEWGIFHF. CDR3 DNA: TGTGCCAGCAGCCAAGAATGGGGGATCTTCCACTTT.

The chain has TRBV6-4 and TRBJ2-2; D is possibly TRBD2 (6 bases). The length of the CDR3 is 14 residues. Germline V gene lookup returns CDR1 MRHNA and CDR2 SNTAGT. V shed 0 bases and J shed 7 bases, with 9 bases lying between them. The CDR3 DNA follows: TGTGCCAGCAGTGACTCGCGGGATGGCGGGGAGCTGTTTTTT. This encodes CASSDSRDGGELFF.

This clonotype was detected only a few times. The chain uses TRBV4-1 and TRBJ1-6, with a possible D match to TRBD1 (6 bases). The length of the CDR3 is 16 residues. Per germline, CDR1 MGHRA and CDR2 YSYEKL. V shed 3 bases and J shed 3 bases, with 12 bases lying between them. The CDR3 loop is CASSQEQGGYNSPLHF. CDR3 nucleotide sequence: TGCGCCAGCAGCCAGGAACAGGGAGGCTATAATTCACCCCTCCACTTT.

This clonotype has at least ten counts. The V gene is TRBV7-6, the J gene TRBJ2-7; D uncertain. CDR1 and CDR2 (germline): SGHVS, FNYEAQ. The CDR3 is 14 residues long. The V and J ends lost 0 bases and 0 bases respectively, with 6 bases between them. The CDR3 reads CASSLAGNSYEQYF. The DNA for the CDR3 is TGTGCCAGCAGCTTAGCTGGCAACTCCTACGAGCAGTACTTC.

In this sample, this clonotype turned up many times. The V gene is TRBV7-9, the J gene TRBJ2-3, with 7 bases fitting TRBD2. CDR1 SEHNR and CDR2 FQNEAQ come from the germline V gene (reference sequence). V shed 3 bases and J 5 bases; nucleotides not matched to a gene: 2. The CDR3 runs to 13 residues. CDR3: CASSFERGDTQYF. CDR3 DNA sequence: TGTGCCAGCAGCTTCGAGCGGGGAGATACGCAGTATTTT.

The table lists this clonotype with many counts. The chain recombines TRBV7-3 with TRBJ1-3, with D maybe TRBD1 (5 bases). Trimming shortened V by 0 bases and J by 0 bases, and 9 bases separated the two germline ends. The CDR3 totals 16 residues. CDR1 and CDR2 from the germline V gene are SGHTA and FQGTGA. The CDR3 DNA follows: TGTGCCAGCAGCTTAACGGGGCCATTCTCTGGAAACACCATATATTTT. Translating gives CASSLTGPFSGNTIYF.

Regarding this clonotype: A much larger clone differs from this one at a single base, so this may be a read error. J is TRBJ2-1 and V is TRBV7-9; 11 bases are shared with TRBD2. The ends lost 5 bases at V and 4 bases at J; junction bases unmatched: 7. The CDR3 runs 16 residues. Germline lookup yields CDR1 SEHNR and CDR2 FQNEAQ (reference sequence). In nucleotides, the CDR3 is TGTGCCAGCAGCCGAGGGACTAGCGGCCTTTACAATGAGCAGTTCTTC. Protein sequence: CASSRGTSGLYNEQFF.

Ten or more counts support this clonotype. CDR3 residues: CASSTQPGRRSYEQYF. For the CDR3, the DNA is TGTGCCAGCAGTACTCAACCGGGACGCCGCTCCTACGAGCAGTACTTC. This chain links TRBV6-1 with TRBJ2-7; D possibly matches TRBD1 or TRBD2 (5 bases each). There are 16 residues in the CDR3. V was trimmed by 5 bases and J by 0 bases, leaving 17 bases between them. From germline, CDR1 is MNHNS and CDR2 SASEGT.

This clonotype was observed many times. The chain employs TRBV24-1 and TRBJ2-1; D possibly uses TRBD1 or TRBD2 (6 bases each). Trimming pared 5 bases from V and 9 bases from J, leaving 19 bases between. Germline CDR1 is KGHDR and CDR2 is SFDVKD. This CDR3 is built from 15 residues. CDR3 protein: CATSGGTNLGGEQFF. DNA of the CDR3: TGTGCCACCAGTGGGGGGACAAACCTCGGGGGTGAGCAGTTCTTC.

This clonotype was counted at least ten times. The rearrangement joins TRBV12-3 or TRBV12-4 to TRBJ2-1, with 8 bases aligning to TRBD2. CDR3 length equals 17 residues. With 5 bases clipped from V and 7 bases from J, the junction kept 16 bases outside the gene matches. The CDR3 DNA reads as TGTGCCAGCAGTCGTCCCCTCGGAGCGGGAGTTAGGAATGAGCAGTTCTTC. It yields the protein CASSRPLGAGVRNEQFF.

A word on this clonotype: Relative to the germline gene, one junction end is altered; a read error may explain this. The V and J genes are TRBV10-3 and TRBJ2-3, with D possibly matching TRBD1 (5 bases). The CDR3 loop spans 15 amino acids. The V gene's germline CDR1 is ENHRY and CDR2 SYGVKD. For the CDR3, the DNA is TGTGCCACCAGTGAGTCATCATGGACAACAGATACGCAGTATTTT. This gives the protein CATSESSWTTDTQYF.

The sample holds many counts of this clonotype. This chain uses TRBV3-1 with TRBJ1-4; 8 bases are shared with TRBD1. Germline lookup yields CDR1 LGHDT and CDR2 YNNKEL (reference sequence). This CDR3 contains 16 residues. V was pared by 1 base and J by 8 bases, with 9 bases of the junction left unmatched. CDR3 in DNA: TGTGCCAGCAGCCAAGGGAGCGGGACAGGCGGGGAAAAACTGTTTTTT. Protein sequence: CASSQGSGTGGEKLFF. The full variable domain, with the rest looked up from reference TRBV3-1 and TRBJ1-4, is DTAVSQTPKYLVTQMGNDKSIKCEQNLGHDTMYWYKQDSKKFLKIMFSYNNKELIINETVPNRFSPKSPDKAHLNLHINSLELGDSAVYFCASSQGSGTGGEKLFFGSGTQLSVL.

The rearrangement uses TRBV6-5 and TRBJ2-1; 11 bases are shared with TRBD2. V lost 4 bases to trimming and J lost 0 bases; unmatched junction nucleotides: 14. This CDR3 has 20 residues. The germline V gene has CDR1 MNHEY and CDR2 SVGAGI. CDR3: CASSFGPGGTSGSSYNEQFF. The CDR3 region has the DNA TGTGCCAGCAGTTTTGGGCCCGGGGGGACTAGCGGCAGCTCCTACAATGAGCAGTTCTTC.

This clonotype was recorded many times. The chain employs TRBV7-9 and TRBJ1-2, with a tentative D call TRBD1 (5 bases). The germline CDR1 and CDR2 sequences are SEHNR and FQNEAQ (reference sequence). V was shortened by 5 bases and J by 5 bases, with 15 bases between the two germline ends. This CDR3 has 14 amino acids. The CDR3 reads CASSPTVETYGYTF. CDR3 coding DNA: TGTGCCAGCAGCCCGACAGTGGAAACTTATGGCTACACCTTC.

This clonotype was recorded a few times. This sequence joins TRBV6-1 and TRBJ1-5; maybe TRBD1 (6 bases). Germline V gene data show CDR1 as MNHNS and CDR2 as SASEGT. The CDR3 totals 14 residues. Trimming removed 4 bases from V and 1 base from J, with 8 bases in between. The chain's CDR3 is CASSGGLSNQPQHF. DNA of the CDR3: TGTGCCAGCAGTGGGGGGCTGAGCAATCAGCCCCAGCATTTT.

This clonotype was observed many times. The chain combines TRBV6-1 with TRBJ2-5; TRBD2 aligns across 7 bases. Trimming took 6 bases from V and 2 from J; bases not matched to a gene: 6. This CDR3 has 14 residues. Germline CDR1 is MNHNS and CDR2 is SASEGT. In DNA, the CDR3 is TGTGCCAGCAGGGGCACACTAGCGCAAGAGACCCAGTACTTC. Amino acid sequence: CASRGTLAQETQYF.

CDR3 residues: CASSNNQETQYF. CDR3 DNA sequence: TGCGCCAGCAGCAACAACCAAGAGACCCAGTACTTC. V and J are TRBV5-1 and TRBJ2-5, with unresolved D. The CDR3 has 12 residues. The germline V and J ends were trimmed by 4 bases and 0 bases, with 4 bases remaining between them. Germline loops: CDR1 SGHRS, CDR2 YFSETQ.

The V gene is TRBV20-1, the J gene TRBJ1-6; D call uncertain. V dropped 6 bases and J dropped 6 bases, with 21 bases sitting between them. This CDR3 spans 16 amino acids. Per germline, CDR1 DFQATT and CDR2 SNEGSKA (reference sequence). CDR3 sequence (DNA): TGCAGTGCCGATGACTGGCGGGAGGCTTCTAATTCACCCCTCCACTTT. Its translation: CSADDWREASNSPLHF.

The table lists this clonotype with many counts. The V and J genes are TRBV30 and TRBJ1-2; TRBD1 might be the D (5 bases). The ends were cut back, 0 bases at V and 4 bases at J, with 15 bases in the middle. Germline values: CDR1 GTSNPN, CDR2 SVGIG (reference sequence). CDR3 length: 15 amino acids. The chain's CDR3 is CAWSVRGRPLYGYTF. DNA of the CDR3: TGTGCCTGGAGTGTTAGGGGCCGTCCCCTCTATGGCTACACCTTC.

This clonotype was counted only a few times. V gene TRBV19 combines with J gene TRBJ2-7; 9 nucleotides agree with TRBD1. The CDR3 consists of 15 residues. V lost 1 base, J lost 4 bases, and 5 bases stayed unmatched. CDR1 is LNHDA, CDR2 SQIVND, per germline (reference sequence). The CDR3: CASSIGTGESYEQYF. The CDR3 DNA sequence: TGTGCCAGTAGTATAGGGACAGGGGAGTCGTACGAGCAGTACTTC.

In this sample, this clonotype turned up many times. The gene calls are TRBV5-5 and TRBJ1-1, with D possibly matching TRBD1 (6 bases). CDR1 and CDR2 (germline): SGHKS, YYEKEE (reference sequence). CDR3 length equals 14 residues. The V and J ends lost 4 bases and 4 bases respectively, with 14 bases between them. CDR3 amino acids: CASSHHWGPTEAFF. CDR3 nucleotides: TGTGCCAGCAGCCACCACTGGGGGCCCACTGAAGCTTTCTTT. The whole variable domain, remainder taken from reference TRBV5-5 and TRBJ1-1, is DAGVTQSPTHLIKTRGQQVTLRCSPISGHKSVSWYQQVLGQGPQFIFQYYEKEERGRGNFPDRFSARQFPNYSSELNVNALLLGDSALYLCASSHHWGPTEAFFGQGTRLTVV.